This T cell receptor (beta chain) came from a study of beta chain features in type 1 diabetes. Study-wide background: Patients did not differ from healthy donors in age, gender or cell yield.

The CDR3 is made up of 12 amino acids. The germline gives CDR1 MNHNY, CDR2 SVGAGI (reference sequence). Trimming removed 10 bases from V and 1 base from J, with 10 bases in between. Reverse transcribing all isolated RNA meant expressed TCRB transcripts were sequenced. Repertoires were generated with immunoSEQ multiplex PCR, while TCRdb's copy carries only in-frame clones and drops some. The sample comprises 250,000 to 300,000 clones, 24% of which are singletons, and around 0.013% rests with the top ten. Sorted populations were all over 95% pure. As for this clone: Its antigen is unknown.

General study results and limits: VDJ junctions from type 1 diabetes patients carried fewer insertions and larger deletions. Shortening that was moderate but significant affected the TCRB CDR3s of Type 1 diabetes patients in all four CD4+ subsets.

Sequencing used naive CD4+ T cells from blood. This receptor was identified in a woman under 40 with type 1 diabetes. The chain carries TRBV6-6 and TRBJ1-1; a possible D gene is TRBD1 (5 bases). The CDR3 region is CATTTGNTEAFF. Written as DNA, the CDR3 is TGTGCCACCACAACAGGGAACACTGAAGCTTTCTTT.